These 15 T cell receptor beta chains were sequenced from one sample in a study of cytomegalovirus exposure and HLA in healthy donors (dated 2017 in TCRdb). Library generation was performed with the immunoSEQ multiplex PCR assay. For the multiplex PCR, a mixture combining 60 forward primers for TCR Vbeta segments and 13 reverse primers for TCR Jbeta segments was used. Drawn from immuneACCESS, this table holds only the in-frame rearrangements with V and J called that TCRdb kept. Clones are partly lost; checked studies trace under half to an unresolved V gene and leave the rest unexplained. In this sample the table shows about 160,000 clones, about 80% of which occur a single time. The top ten constitute around 5% of the sample. Sequencing used PBMCs. The source of these receptors is a man younger than 45 in good health and CMV-seronegative.

Only one count was recorded for this clone. CDR3 region: CASRNAATGTQFF. In DNA, the CDR3 is TGTGCCAGCAGAAACGCAGCGACAGGGACTCAGTTCTTC. This rearrangement joins TRBV6-5 to TRBJ2-1; perhaps TRBD1 as D (7 bases). Germline-derived CDR1 and CDR2 are MNHEY and SVGAGI. The CDR3 is made up of 13 amino acids. V lost 6 bases and J lost 13, with 19 bases in between.

The J gene is TRBJ1-1, the V gene TRBV5-1; tentative D call: TRBD1 (5 bases). CDR3 length equals 16 residues. The V and J ends lost 0 bases and 0 bases respectively, with 12 bases between them. Germline values: CDR1 SGHRS, CDR2 YFSETQ. The CDR3 region is CASSLVPTGLNTEAFF. CDR3 in DNA: TGCGCCAGCAGCTTGGTCCCCACAGGTTTGAACACTGAAGCTTTCTTT.

The V gene is TRBV5-4, the J gene TRBJ2-2, with TRBD2 matching over 7 bases. This CDR3 region has 16 residues. Germline-derived CDR1 and CDR2 are SGHNT and YYREEE (reference sequence). The J segment lost 1 base and the V segment lost 0 bases, leaving 3 bases of the junction unmatched. Written as DNA, the CDR3 is TGTGCCAGCAGCTTGGGGCAGCGGGGGAACACCGGGGAGCTGTTTTTT. Translating gives CASSLGQRGNTGELFF. Variable domain in full (rest from reference TRBV5-4 and TRBJ2-2): ETGVTQSPTHLIKTRGQQVTLRCSSQSGHNTVSWYQQALGQGPQFIFQYYREEENGRGNFPPRFSGLQFPNYSSELNVNALELDDSALYLCASSLGQRGNTGELFFGEGSRLTVL.

J is TRBJ1-5 and V is TRBV28; possible D gene TRBD1, 5 bases. The CDR3 length is 12 residues. CDR1 MDHEN and CDR2 SYDVKM come from the germline V gene. The V end was cut by 8 bases, the J end by 6 bases, with 11 bases between. As DNA, the CDR3 is TGTGCCAGCTCGGGGGGAGGTCAGCCCCAGCATTTT. Residues: CASSGGGQPQHF.

The rearrangement links TRBV7-8 to TRBJ1-5; D not resolved. V lost 10 bases and J 1 base, leaving 17 bases between the germline ends. The CDR3 is made up of 15 amino acids. In germline, CDR1 is SGHVS, CDR2 FQNEAQ. The CDR3 sequence: CATTASTRSNQPQHF. CDR3 nucleotides: TGTGCCACCACAGCTTCTACAAGGAGCAATCAGCCCCAGCATTTT. Full variable domain (missing parts from reference TRBV7-8 and TRBJ1-5): GAGVSQSPRYKVAKRGQDVALRCDPISGHVSLFWYQQALGQGPEFLTYFQNEAQLDKSGLPSDRFFAERPEGSVSTLKIQRTQQEDSAVYLCATTASTRSNQPQHFGDGTRLSIL.

This chain uses TRBV27 with TRBJ2-3, with a weak D call TRBD1 (6 bases). This CDR3 region has 16 residues. The germline V gene encodes CDR1 MNHEY and CDR2 SMNVEV (reference sequence). The germline V and J ends were trimmed by 2 bases and 0 bases, with 12 bases remaining between them. The CDR3 sequence: CASSLLGQSSTDTQYF. In DNA, the CDR3 is TGTGCCAGCAGTTTACTTGGACAGTCCAGCACAGATACGCAGTATTTT.

V usage is TRBV29-1 and J usage is TRBJ2-1, with 15 bases lining up with TRBD2. This CDR3 has 13 amino acids. The ends lost 7 bases at V and 7 bases at J; junction bases unmatched: 2. Germline V gene lookup returns CDR1 SQVTM and CDR2 ANQGSEA. The CDR3 sequence: CSGGTSGRNEQFF. DNA for the CDR3: TGCAGCGGGGGGACTAGCGGGAGGAATGAGCAGTTCTTC.

This chain joins TRBV7-6 and TRBJ2-7; possible D gene TRBD1, 6 bases. Trimming took 4 bases from V and 5 from J, leaving 12 bases between them. The CDR3 is made up of 13 amino acids. Germline lookup yields CDR1 SGHVS and CDR2 FNYEAQ. The DNA for the CDR3 is TGTGCCAGCAGCTCGACAGGCTACGACGAGCAGTACTTC. Amino acids: CASSSTGYDEQYF.

This clone was seen a handful of times. This chain uses TRBV27 with TRBJ2-7; TRBD1 might be the D (6 bases). The CDR3 has 15 residues. Between the trimmed V and J ends, which lost 5 bases and 2 bases, there was a span of 16 bases. Germline V CDR1 and CDR2: MNHEY, SMNVEV (reference sequence). Written as DNA, the CDR3 is TGTGCCAGCAGTCTATTACAGGGCCTACCCTACGAGCAGTACTTC. It specifies CASSLLQGLPYEQYF.

This rearrangement joins TRBV27 to TRBJ2-1; the match to TRBD1 covers 7 bases. V gave up 7 bases and J gave up 1 base; unmatched junction bases: 7. The CDR3 is 15 residues long. Germline V gene lookup returns CDR1 MNHEY and CDR2 SMNVEV (reference sequence). In DNA, the CDR3 is TGTGCCAGCAACAGACAGGGTAGGTCCTACAATGAGCAGTTCTTC. Its protein is CASNRQGRSYNEQFF.

V usage is TRBV27 and J usage is TRBJ2-1; 7 bases fit TRBD2. The CDR3 sequence is 14 residues long. Germline values: CDR1 MNHEY, CDR2 SMNVEV (reference sequence). V lost 7 bases, J lost 9 bases, and 12 bases stayed unmatched. The CDR3 protein is CASTCEDWEGEQFF. The CDR3 DNA reads TGTGCCAGCACTTGCGAGGACTGGGAGGGTGAGCAGTTCTTC.

V and J are TRBV6-1 and TRBJ1-1; the D is unclear. Deletions cut 0 bases from V and 0 bases from J, with 17 bases between. The germline gives CDR1 MNHNS, CDR2 SASEGT. This CDR3 contains 18 residues. CDR3 sequence: CASSEARLRALMNTEAFF. As DNA, the CDR3 is TGTGCCAGCAGTGAAGCAAGGTTGAGGGCCTTGATGAACACTGAAGCTTTCTTT.

V is TRBV30 and J is TRBJ2-5, with a possible D match to TRBD1 (5 bases). The ends were cut back, 8 bases at V and 1 base at J, with 11 bases in the middle. Germline CDR1 and CDR2: GTSNPN and SVGIG (reference sequence). The CDR3 contains 12 residues. The CDR3 region has the DNA TGTGCCCGTTTAGGGGCCCAAGAGACCCAGTACTTC. Translated, it gives CARLGAQETQYF.

The genes are TRBV13 and TRBJ2-7, with TRBD1 identical over 10 bases. Germline V gene sequence: CDR1 PRHDT, CDR2 FYEKMQ (reference sequence). V gave up 1 base and J gave up 6 bases; unmatched junction bases: 3. The length of the CDR3 is 14 residues. The CDR3 coding sequence is TGTGCCAGCAGCTTAGAAGGGGACAGGGGCGAGCAGTACTTC. Translating it yields CASSLEGDRGEQYF.

The V gene is TRBV6-6, the J gene TRBJ2-7; 7 bases match TRBD1. Looked up from germline, CDR1 is MNHNY and CDR2 is SVGAGI (reference sequence). V shed 6 bases and J 3 bases; nucleotides not matched to a gene: 14. This CDR3 spans 16 amino acids. The CDR3 sequence: CASSLPEQGRYYEQYF. Written as DNA, the CDR3 is TGTGCCAGCAGCCTCCCGGAACAGGGGCGATACTACGAGCAGTACTTC.